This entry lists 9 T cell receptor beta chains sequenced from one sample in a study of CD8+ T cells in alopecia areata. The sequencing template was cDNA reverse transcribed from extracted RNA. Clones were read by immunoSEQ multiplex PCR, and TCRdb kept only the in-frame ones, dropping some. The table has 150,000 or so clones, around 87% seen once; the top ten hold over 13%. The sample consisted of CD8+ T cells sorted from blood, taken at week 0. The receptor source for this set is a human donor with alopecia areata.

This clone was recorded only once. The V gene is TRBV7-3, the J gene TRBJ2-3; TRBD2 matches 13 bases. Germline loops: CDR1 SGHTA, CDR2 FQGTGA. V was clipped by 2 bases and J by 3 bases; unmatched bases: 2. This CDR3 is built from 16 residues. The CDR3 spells CASSLGTSGETDTQYF. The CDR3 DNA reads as TGTGCCAGCAGCTTAGGGACTAGCGGGGAAACAGATACGCAGTATTTT.

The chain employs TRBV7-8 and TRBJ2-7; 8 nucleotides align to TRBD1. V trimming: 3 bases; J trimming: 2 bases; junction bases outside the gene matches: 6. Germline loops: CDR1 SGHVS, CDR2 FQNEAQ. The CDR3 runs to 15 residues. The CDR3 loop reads CASSLTGTGTYEQYF. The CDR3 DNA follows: TGTGCCAGCAGCTTGACCGGGACAGGTACCTACGAGCAGTACTTC.

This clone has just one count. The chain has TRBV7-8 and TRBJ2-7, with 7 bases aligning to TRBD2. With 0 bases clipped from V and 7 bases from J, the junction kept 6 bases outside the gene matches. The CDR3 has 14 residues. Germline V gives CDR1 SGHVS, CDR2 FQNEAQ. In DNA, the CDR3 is TGTGCCAGCAGCTTAGCGGGAGGGGTTGAGGAGCAGTACTTC. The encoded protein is CASSLAGGVEEQYF.

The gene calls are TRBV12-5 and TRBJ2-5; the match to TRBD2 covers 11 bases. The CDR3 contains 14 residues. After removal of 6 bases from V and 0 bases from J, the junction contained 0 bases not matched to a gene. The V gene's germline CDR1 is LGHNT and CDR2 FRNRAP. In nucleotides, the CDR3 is TGTGCTAGTGGGACTAGCGGGAACCAAGAGACCCAGTACTTC. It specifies CASGTSGNQETQYF.

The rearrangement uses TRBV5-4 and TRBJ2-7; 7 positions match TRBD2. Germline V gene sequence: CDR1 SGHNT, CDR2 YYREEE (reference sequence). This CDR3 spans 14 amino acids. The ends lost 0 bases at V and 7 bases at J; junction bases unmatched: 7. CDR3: CASSLGLAMDEQYF. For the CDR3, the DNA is TGTGCCAGCAGCTTGGGACTAGCAATGGATGAGCAGTACTTC.

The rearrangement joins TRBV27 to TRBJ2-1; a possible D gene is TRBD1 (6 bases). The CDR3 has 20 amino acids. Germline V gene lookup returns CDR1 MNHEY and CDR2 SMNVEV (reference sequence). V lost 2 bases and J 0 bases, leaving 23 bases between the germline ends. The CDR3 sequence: CASSLPRGAQGPSSYNEQFF. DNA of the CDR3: TGTGCCAGCAGTTTACCCCGAGGTGCCCAGGGGCCAAGCTCCTACAATGAGCAGTTCTTC.

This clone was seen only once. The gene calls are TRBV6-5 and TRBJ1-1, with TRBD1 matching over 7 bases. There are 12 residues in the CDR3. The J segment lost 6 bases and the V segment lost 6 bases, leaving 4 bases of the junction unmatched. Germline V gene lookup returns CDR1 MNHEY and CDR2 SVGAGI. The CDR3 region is CASSYTGAEAFF. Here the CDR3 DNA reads TGTGCCAGCAGCTATACAGGGGCTGAAGCTTTCTTT.

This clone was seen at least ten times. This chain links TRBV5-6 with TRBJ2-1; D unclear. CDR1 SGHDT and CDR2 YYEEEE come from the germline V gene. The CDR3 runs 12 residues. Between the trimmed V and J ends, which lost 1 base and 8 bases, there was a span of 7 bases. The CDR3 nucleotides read TGTGCCAGCAGCTTGACAGAAGATGAGCAGTTCTTC. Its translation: CASSLTEDEQFF.

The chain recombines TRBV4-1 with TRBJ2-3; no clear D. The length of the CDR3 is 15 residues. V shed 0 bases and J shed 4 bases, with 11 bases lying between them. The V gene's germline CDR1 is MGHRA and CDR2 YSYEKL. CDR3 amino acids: CASSQDPTYSDTQYF. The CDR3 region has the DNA TGCGCCAGCAGCCAAGACCCAACTTACTCAGATACGCAGTATTTT.